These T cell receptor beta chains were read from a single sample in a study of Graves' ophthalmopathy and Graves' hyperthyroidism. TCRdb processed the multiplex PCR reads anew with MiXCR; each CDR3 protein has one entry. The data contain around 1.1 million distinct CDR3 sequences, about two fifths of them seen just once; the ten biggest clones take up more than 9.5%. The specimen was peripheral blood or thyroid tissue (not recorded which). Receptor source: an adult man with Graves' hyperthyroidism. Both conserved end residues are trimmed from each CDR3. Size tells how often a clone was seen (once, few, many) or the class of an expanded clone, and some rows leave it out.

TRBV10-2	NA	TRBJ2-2	ASSLVRGSDTGELF
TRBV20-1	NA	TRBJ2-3	STQRGYTDTQY
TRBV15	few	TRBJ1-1	ATSRGGAEAF
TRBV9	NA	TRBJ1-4	ASSLGLVGGRSEKLF
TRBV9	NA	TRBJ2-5	ASSQDLGGVAGLLETQY
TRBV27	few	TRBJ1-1	ASSLSVYTEAF
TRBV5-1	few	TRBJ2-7	ASSLTGTSGYEQY
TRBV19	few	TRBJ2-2	ASRDRSGSNTGELF
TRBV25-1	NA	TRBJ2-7	ATNQAPIQGLSYEQY
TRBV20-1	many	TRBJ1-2	SAWPPEMDGYT
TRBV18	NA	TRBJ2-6	ASSPPSLRSGANVLT
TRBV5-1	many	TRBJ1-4	ASSIQQGLGEKLF
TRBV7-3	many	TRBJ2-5	ASSPGGGGTVETQY
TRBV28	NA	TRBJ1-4	ASSQGQTRQKLF
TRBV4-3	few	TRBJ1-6	ASSQDPRSRYNSPLH
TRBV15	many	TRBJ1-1	ATSRAWGTEAF